This TCR beta chain was recovered during a study of CD8 T cells in Susac syndrome. The CDR3 runs 14 residues. Trimming shortened V by 0 bases and J by 2 bases, and 9 bases separated the two germline ends. Germline CDR1 reads SGHNT; CDR2 reads YYREEE (reference sequence). RNA totalling roughly 0.45 to 1 ug underwent reverse transcription with random hexamers. TCRdb ran MiXCR on the immunoSEQ multiplex PCR reads and lists one entry per CDR3 protein. Among 150,000 to 200,000 distinct CDR3 sequences listed, approximately 94% were seen once. The TCR comes from a human donor in good health. V and J are TRBV5-4 and TRBJ2-7; no firm D call. Input material: CD4+ T cells from PBMCs. The chain's CDR3 is CASSLEASAYEQYF. DNA of the CDR3: TGTGCCAGCAGCTTGGAGGCGTCAGCCTACGAGCAGTACTTC. The full variable domain, rest sourced from reference TRBV5-4 and TRBJ2-7, is ETGVTQSPTHLIKTRGQQVTLRCSSQSGHNTVSWYQQALGQGPQFIFQYYREEENGRGNFPPRFSGLQFPNYSSELNVNALELDDSALYLCASSLEASAYEQYFGPGTRLTVT.